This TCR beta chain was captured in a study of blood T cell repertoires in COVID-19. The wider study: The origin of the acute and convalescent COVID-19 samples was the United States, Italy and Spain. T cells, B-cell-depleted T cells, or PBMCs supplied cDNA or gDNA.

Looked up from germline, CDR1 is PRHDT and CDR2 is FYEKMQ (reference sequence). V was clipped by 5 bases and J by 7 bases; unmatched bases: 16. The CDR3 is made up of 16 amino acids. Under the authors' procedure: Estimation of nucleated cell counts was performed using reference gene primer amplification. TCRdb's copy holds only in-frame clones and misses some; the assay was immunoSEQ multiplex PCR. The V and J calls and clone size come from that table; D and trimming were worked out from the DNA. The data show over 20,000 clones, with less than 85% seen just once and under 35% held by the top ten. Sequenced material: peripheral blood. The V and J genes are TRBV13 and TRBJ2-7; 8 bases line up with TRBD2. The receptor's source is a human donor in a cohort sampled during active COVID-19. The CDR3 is CASSLSGSKGLGEQYF. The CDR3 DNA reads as TGTGCCAGCAGCCTAAGCGGGAGTAAAGGCTTGGGGGAGCAGTACTTC.